The 13 T cell receptor beta chains in this list originate from one sample, sequenced in a study of response to subunit inactivated influenza vaccine (dated by TCRdb to the late 2010s). The library was built by means of RT-PCR. Sequenced using an Illumina HiSeq 2500. TCRdb reanalyzed the raw reads on its own, using fastp at Q25 for trimming and MiXCR for clone calling, and kept in-frame beta chains. Records with the same CDR3 protein are collapsed into one entry carrying the most frequent genes and DNA. The sample table records 290,000 or so distinct CDR3 sequences; 22% of these occur just once. In total, the top ten clones hold approximately 10% of the sample. The sample was PBMCs from blood, taken about 19 months after vaccination. These receptor sequences come from a man between 50 and 69 years old who received an inactivated influenza vaccine. Donor details come from another sample of the same person, matched by shared clones.

This sequence joins TRBV19 and TRBJ2-1, with TRBD2 matching over 7 bases. Germline trimming cut 0 bases from V and 3 bases from J; bases unmatched to any gene: 8. This CDR3 spans 17 amino acids. The germline CDR1 and CDR2 sequences are LNHDA and SQIVND (reference sequence). This chain's CDR3 is CASSIDLASGNYNEQFF. The CDR3 DNA sequence: TGTGCCAGTAGTATAGATCTTGCCAGCGGGAACTACAATGAGCAGTTCTTC.

The rearrangement links TRBV28 to TRBJ1-1; weak D call: TRBD1 (5 bases). Germline V gene lookup returns CDR1 MDHEN and CDR2 SYDVKM. V dropped 3 bases and J dropped 0 bases, with 14 bases sitting between them. The CDR3 has 16 amino acids. As DNA, the CDR3 is TGTGCCAGCAGTTTGAGGGACTATTATATGAACACTGAAGCTTTCTTT. It yields the protein CASSLRDYYMNTEAFF.

The gene calls are TRBV4-1 and TRBJ1-5, with 9 bases that match TRBD1. The CDR3 runs to 16 residues. Trimming took 2 bases from V and 0 from J; bases not matched to a gene: 2. Germline V gene data show CDR1 as MGHRA and CDR2 as YSYEKL. DNA of the CDR3: TGCGCCAGCAGCCAACGGACAGGGGCTAGCAATCAGCCCCAGCATTTT. Translating it yields CASSQRTGASNQPQHF.

The rearrangement joins TRBV6-1 to TRBJ2-7; D might be TRBD2 (6 bases). The V and J ends lost 7 bases and 6 bases respectively, with 25 bases between them. The CDR3 spans 16 residues. The germline gives CDR1 MNHNS, CDR2 SASEGT. CDR3 bases: TGTGCCAGCACCATACGGGGGAGCGGGTTTCTGCTCGAGCAGTACTTC. It is translated as CASTIRGSGFLLEQYF.

The CDR3 here is CASSFADRGSNQPQHF. CDR3 bases: TGTGCCAGCAGCTTTGCCGACAGGGGAAGCAATCAGCCCCAGCATTTT. V is TRBV7-2 and J is TRBJ1-5; 8 nucleotides agree with TRBD1. The CDR3 has 16 amino acids. The V segment lost 3 bases and the J segment 1 base; nucleotides outside the gene matches: 5. Germline V gene sequence: CDR1 SGHTA, CDR2 FQGNSA.

The sample holds many counts of this clonotype. The chain combines TRBV28 with TRBJ1-2; D gene ambiguous. The CDR3 sequence is 15 residues long. Per the germline V gene, CDR1 is MDHEN and CDR2 is SYDVKM. V lost 3 bases and J 4 bases, leaving 15 bases between the germline ends. Here the CDR3 DNA reads TGTGCCAGCAGTTTTAACCCCCTGAGGGTCTATGGCTACACCTTC. Amino acid sequence: CASSFNPLRVYGYTF.

The V gene is TRBV20-1, the J gene TRBJ2-1; 7 bases are a match to TRBD1. There are 14 residues in the CDR3. CDR1 and CDR2 (germline): DFQATT, SNEGSKA (reference sequence). V shed 4 bases, J shed 1 base, and the junction held 4 bases outside the gene matches. CDR3 in amino acids: CSANGQASYNEQFF. For the CDR3, the DNA is TGCAGTGCTAATGGACAGGCGTCCTACAATGAGCAGTTCTTC.

The J gene is TRBJ2-1, the V gene TRBV14; 9 nucleotides match TRBD2. This CDR3 has 14 amino acids. The V segment lost 4 bases and the J segment 3 bases; nucleotides outside the gene matches: 1. Looked up from germline, CDR1 is SGHDN and CDR2 is FVKESK. The CDR3 reads CASSPTSGYNEQFF. CDR3 DNA: TGTGCCAGCAGCCCGACTAGCGGCTACAATGAGCAGTTCTTC.

This clonotype is a singleton in its sample. The V gene is TRBV20-1, the J gene TRBJ1-4, with 10 positions matching TRBD1. Germline CDR1 is DFQATT and CDR2 is SNEGSKA (reference sequence). Trimming at V came to 5 bases and at J to 10 bases, leaving 10 bases not matched to a gene. The CDR3 runs 14 residues. CDR3 loop: CSAATGQGIGKLFF. CDR3 DNA sequence: TGCAGTGCTGCAACGGGACAGGGGATTGGAAAACTGTTTTTT.

This clonotype was observed a handful of times. CDR3 amino acids: CASNRDGNGDIQYF. For the CDR3, the DNA is TGCGCCAGCAACCGGGACGGGAACGGTGACATTCAGTACTTC. The chain has TRBV5-1 and TRBJ2-4; the D gene could be TRBD1 or TRBD2 (5 bases each). This CDR3 has 14 residues. Trimming removed 6 bases at V and 8 bases at J, with 18 bases between. Germline assignment: CDR1 SGHRS and CDR2 YFSETQ.

This rearrangement joins TRBV29-1 to TRBJ1-1; possibly TRBD1 for D (6 bases). CDR3 size: 12 residues. The germline CDR1 and CDR2 sequences are SQVTM and ANQGSEA. V lost 6 bases to trimming and J lost 4 bases, with 12 bases between them. The chain's CDR3 is CSVEKTGTEAFF. The CDR3 nucleotides are TGCAGCGTGGAAAAGACAGGCACTGAAGCTTTCTTT.

This clonotype was seen ten or more times. The genes are TRBV3-1 and TRBJ1-1; no clear D gene. Germline V gene data show CDR1 as LGHDT and CDR2 as YNNKEL (reference sequence). Trimming shortened V by 3 bases and J by 2 bases, and 10 bases separated the two germline ends. The CDR3 runs 14 residues. The CDR3 nucleotides are TGTGCCAGCAGCCAGCTTGGATCTAACACTGAAGCTTTCTTT. Its translation is CASSQLGSNTEAFF.

This chain connects TRBV9 to TRBJ1-2; 12 nucleotides line up with TRBD1. From germline, CDR1 is SGDLS and CDR2 YYNGEE. V shed 4 bases, J shed 4 bases, and the junction held 14 bases outside the gene matches. The CDR3 length is 18 residues. The CDR3 protein is CASSPFAGTGGYGYGYTF. The CDR3 bases are TGTGCCAGCAGCCCTTTCGCCGGGACAGGGGGCTATGGCTATGGCTACACCTTC.